This T cell receptor beta chain was identified during a study of response to subunit inactivated influenza vaccine. Broader study findings: Each seasonal influenza vaccination, the authors suggested, recruits few new T cells.

TCRdb used MiXCR to reprocess the RT-PCR reads, holding one entry per CDR3 protein. The table has about 780,000 distinct CDR3 sequences, roughly 18% seen once. This clonotype appeared a few times. Its matching antigen is unknown. Germline loops: CDR1 SGHTA, CDR2 FQGNSA. This CDR3 region has 16 residues. Trimming removed 2 bases from V and 1 base from J; junction bases left unmatched: 1. The V gene is TRBV7-2, the J gene TRBJ2-3, with 12 positions matching TRBD2. Sequenced material: PBMCs from blood, taken around 5 days after vaccination. The receptor was isolated from a man in his fifties who received an inactivated influenza vaccine. The CDR3 DNA follows: TGTGCCAGCAGCTTACCTAGCGGGGGGGGCACAGATACGCAGTATTTT. It is translated as CASSLPSGGGTDTQYF. The full variable domain, its missing parts supplied by reference TRBV7-2 and TRBJ2-3, is GAGVSQSPSNKVTEKGKDVELRCDPISGHTALYWYRQSLGQGLEFLIYFQGNSAPDKSGLPSDRFSAERTGGSVSTLTIQRTQQEDSAVYLCASSLPSGGGTDTQYFGPGTRLTVL.